These T cell receptor beta chains were read from a single sample in a study of CD8 T cells in Susac syndrome. TCRdb redid the calling of the immunoSEQ multiplex PCR reads with MiXCR, one entry per CDR3 protein. The table shows around 200,000 distinct CDR3 sequences, with roughly 94% occurring only once. Sequenced input: CD4+ T cells from PBMCs. These receptor sequences come from a human donor with Susac syndrome. The CDR3 runs from the conserved cysteine through the conserved F or W. The order of the fields is J gene, V gene, clone size, D gene, CDR3 protein, CDR3 DNA. D genes are given only for firm matches. Size tells how often a clone was seen (once, few, many) or the class of an expanded clone, and some rows leave it out.

>TRBJ2-3|TRBV7-2|.|.
CASSLLSDRDTQYF
TGTGCCAGCAGCTTACTTAGTGACCGGGATACGCAGTATTTT
>TRBJ2-4|TRBV28|.|.
CASSNQGGWAKNIQYF
TGTGCCAGCAGCAATCAGGGTGGGTGGGCCAAAAACATTCAGTACTTC
>TRBJ2-5|TRBV5-4|.|.
CASSLDRAAETQYF
TGTGCCAGCAGCTTGGACAGGGCGGCGGAGACCCAGTACTTC
>TRBJ2-7|TRBV7-8|once|.
CASSFRLAHEQYF
TGTGCCAGCAGCTTCAGGCTAGCGCACGAGCAGTACTTC
>TRBJ2-1|TRBV30|.|.
CAWVSGSSYNEQFF
TGTGCCTGGGTGAGCGGAAGCTCCTACAATGAGCAGTTCTTC
>TRBJ2-3|TRBV18|.|.
CASSPSSFADTQYF
TGTGCCAGCTCACCGTCAAGTTTTGCAGATACGCAGTATTTT
>TRBJ2-7|TRBV28|.|TRBD2
CASSSGTSMSEQYF
TGTGCCAGCAGTTCCGGGACTAGCATGAGCGAGCAGTACTTC
>TRBJ2-2|TRBV4-2|.|.
CASDPGTGTGELFF
TGTGCCAGCGATCCTGGGACTGGCACCGGGGAGCTGTTTTTT
>TRBJ1-4|TRBV30|.|.
CAWDGPDGKLFF
TGTGCCTGGGACGGACCTGATGGAAAACTGTTTTTT
>TRBJ1-2|TRBV7-2|.|.
CASSLGTASNYGYTF
TGTGCCAGCAGCTTAGGGACGGCCTCTAACTATGGCTACACCTTC
>TRBJ2-2|TRBV20-1|.|.
CSARDERAGELFF
TGCAGTGCTAGAGATGAGCGGGCCGGGGAGCTGTTTTTT
>TRBJ1-6|TRBV6-6|.|.
CASIYARGSPLHF
TGTGCCAGCATTTATGCCCGGGGTTCACCCCTCCACTTT
>TRBJ2-2|TRBV11-3|.|.
CASRGPYTGELFF
TGTGCCAGCAGAGGGCCGTACACCGGGGAGCTGTTTTTT
>TRBJ1-2|TRBV20-1|.|.
CSARSPTGYTF
TGCAGTGCTCGCAGCCCCACTGGCTACACCTTC
>TRBJ2-7|TRBV29-1|.|.
CSVKGRAIREQYF
TGCAGCGTCAAAGGCAGAGCCATTCGGGAGCAGTACTTC
>TRBJ2-1|TRBV4-1|.|.
CASADIKGPLNYNEQFF
TGCGCCAGCGCCGATATTAAGGGACCCCTAAACTACAATGAGCAGTTCTTC
>TRBJ2-5|TRBV10-3|.|TRBD2
CATVGLAGETQYF
TGTGCCACCGTGGGACTAGCGGGAGAGACCCAGTACTTC